Shown below are 19 T cell receptor beta chains from a single sample sequenced in a study of T cells in Graves' hyperthyroidism and ophthalmopathy. Amplified TCR beta CDR3 regions derived from RNA transcripts. The study used the HTBI primer set for a first-round RT-PCR of the TCR CDR3. TCRdb reprocessed the multiplex PCR reads with MiXCR, giving one entry per CDR3 protein. The table shows 500,000 or so distinct CDR3 sequences, with 17% occurring only once. Sequencing used blood. Receptors originate from a woman aged 18-29 years with Graves' ophthalmopathy.

Many counts were recorded for this clonotype. The V gene is TRBV6-2 or TRBV6-3, the J gene TRBJ1-1, with D unclear. Trimming took off 5 bases at V and 3 bases at J, with 10 bases between the two ends. The germline gives CDR1 MNHEY, CDR2 SVGEGT. This CDR3 comprises 13 residues. The CDR3 sequence: CASSGRLYTEAFF. The CDR3 DNA reads as TGTGCCAGCAGTGGGCGGCTCTACACTGAAGCTTTCTTT.

This clonotype was detected ten times or more. The chain carries TRBV12-5 and TRBJ2-5; possible D gene TRBD2, 6 bases. The CDR3 totals 13 residues. Trimming cost V 6 bases and J 3 bases, with 11 bases left between them. Germline values: CDR1 LGHNT, CDR2 FRNRAP. The CDR3 nucleotides are TGTGCTAGTGGCCGACCGGGGGAAGAGACCCAGTACTTC. Its protein is CASGRPGEETQYF.

The table lists this clonotype with many counts. This chain connects TRBV20-1 to TRBJ2-5, with D maybe TRBD2 (5 bases). Deletions cut 0 bases from V and 5 bases from J, with 16 bases between. The CDR3 runs to 15 residues. Germline assignment: CDR1 DFQATT and CDR2 SNEGSKA (reference sequence). CDR3 in DNA: TGCAGTGCTAGAGACCCGAGCGGAAGCCGGGAGACCCAGTACTTC. It is translated as CSARDPSGSRETQYF.

This clonotype was counted ten times or more. J is TRBJ2-5 and V is TRBV7-9, with 9 bases lining up with TRBD2. V was pared by 5 bases and J by 3 bases, with 7 bases of the junction left unmatched. The germline V gene has CDR1 SEHNR and CDR2 FQNEAQ (reference sequence). This CDR3 comprises 15 residues. As DNA, the CDR3 is TGTGCCAGCAGCGGCCTAGCGGGGCCAGAAGAGACCCAGTACTTC. This translates into CASSGLAGPEETQYF.

As regards this clonotype: A much larger clone differs from this one at a single base, so this may be a read error. V and J are TRBV11-2 and TRBJ2-2, with D maybe TRBD1 (5 bases). Germline V gene sequence: CDR1 SGHAT, CDR2 FQNNGV. Trimming pared 5 bases from V and 1 base from J, leaving 17 bases between. The CDR3 has 17 residues. This CDR3 is CASSPRQWAKNTGELFF. The CDR3 DNA is TGTGCCAGCAGCCCGCGACAGTGGGCTAAGAACACCGGGGAGCTGTTTTTT.

This chain's CDR3 is CASSPLGGGLAGGRQNTGELFF. CDR3 in DNA: TGTGCCAGCAGCCCCCTCGGGGGTGGACTAGCGGGGGGGCGACAGAACACCGGGGAGCTGTTTTTT. The V call is TRBV7-3, the J call TRBJ2-2; 15 bases fit TRBD2. The V gene's germline CDR1 is SGHTA and CDR2 FQGTGA. This CDR3 is built from 22 residues. J lost 1 base, V lost 5 bases, and 17 bases had no gene match.

V and J are TRBV14 and TRBJ2-5, with TRBD1 as a possible D gene (5 bases). Germline V gives CDR1 SGHDN, CDR2 FVKESK. Trimming removed 7 bases from V and 5 bases from J, with 20 bases in between. The CDR3 consists of 15 residues. DNA of the CDR3: TGTGCCAGCACAGGCCCCCAACACAGGTTGGAGACCCAGTACTTC. Translated: CASTGPQHRLETQYF.

This clonotype has more than one count but fewer than ten. The rearrangement links TRBV6-2 or TRBV6-3 to TRBJ1-3, with TRBD1 matching over 7 bases. This CDR3 has 14 residues. J gave up 0 bases and V 6 bases, and 2 bases lay outside the gene matches. Germline values: CDR1 MNHEY, CDR2 SVGEGT. CDR3 sequence (DNA): TGTGCCAGCAGGTCAGGGGGCTCTGGAAACACCATATATTTT. It is translated as CASRSGGSGNTIYF.

There are a few counts of this clonotype. V gene TRBV9 combines with J gene TRBJ2-3, with D unresolved. CDR3 size: 16 residues. Germline V gives CDR1 SGDLS, CDR2 YYNGEE. V lost 0 bases and J lost 0, with 11 bases in between. Here the CDR3 reads CASSVGYDDSTDTQYF. In DNA, the CDR3 is TGTGCCAGCAGCGTAGGTTACGACGACAGCACAGATACGCAGTATTTT.

This clonotype was observed a handful of times. This sequence joins TRBV5-5 and TRBJ2-3, with D possibly called TRBD1 or TRBD2 (5 bases each). The germline V and J ends were trimmed by 1 base and 2 bases, with 8 bases remaining between them. Germline V gene data show CDR1 as SGHKS and CDR2 as YYEKEE (reference sequence). The CDR3 has 14 residues. CDR3 loop: CASSLTGTTDTQYF. CDR3 sequence (DNA): TGTGCCAGCAGCTTGACGGGGACCACAGATACGCAGTATTTT.

The chain combines TRBV19 with TRBJ2-3; D unclear. V lost 4 bases, J lost 1 base, and 18 bases lay in between. The CDR3 loop spans 17 amino acids. CDR1 LNHDA and CDR2 SQIVND come from the germline V gene (reference sequence). The CDR3 DNA follows: TGTGCCAGTAGTACCTTCCGACCAGCAAGGGGCACAGATACGCAGTATTTT. It specifies CASSTFRPARGTDTQYF.

This clonotype has ten or more counts. This chain connects TRBV7-2 to TRBJ1-5; 7 positions match TRBD1. The CDR3 contains 14 residues. From germline, CDR1 is SGHTA and CDR2 FQGNSA. V gave up 2 bases and J gave up 4 bases; unmatched junction bases: 2. In DNA form, the CDR3 reads TGTGCCAGCAGCTTAAGGGACAGAAATCAGCCCCAGCATTTT. This sequence encodes CASSLRDRNQPQHF.

This clonotype was found many times. The rearrangement links TRBV9 to TRBJ1-2; a possible D gene is TRBD1 (6 bases). V lost 0 bases to trimming and J lost 3 bases, with 6 bases between them. The CDR3 has 13 residues. The germline V gene encodes CDR1 SGDLS and CDR2 YYNGEE. This CDR3 reads CASSVAGDYGYTF. The CDR3 DNA reads as TGTGCCAGCAGCGTAGCAGGGGACTATGGCTACACCTTC.

This clonotype appeared a single time. The CDR3 sequence is CASSPRTVNSPLHF. The CDR3 bases are TGTGCCAGCAGCCCACGGACAGTAAATTCACCCCTCCACTTT. This rearrangement joins TRBV5-5 to TRBJ1-6; D perhaps matches TRBD1 (6 bases). Deletions cut 4 bases from V and 7 bases from J, with 12 bases between. Per the germline V gene, CDR1 is SGHKS and CDR2 is YYEKEE (reference sequence). The CDR3 contains 14 residues.

This chain uses TRBV20-1 with TRBJ1-1, with a tentative D call TRBD1 (5 bases). V was shortened by 4 bases and J by 4 bases, with 7 bases between the two germline ends. The CDR3 runs 11 residues. Germline CDR1 DFQATT, CDR2 SNEGSKA (reference sequence). The CDR3 reads CSAIRGTEAFF. CDR3 DNA: TGCAGTGCTATTAGGGGCACTGAAGCTTTCTTT.

In this sample, this clonotype turned up many times. This chain connects TRBV12-3 or TRBV12-4 to TRBJ1-6; the D gene is possibly TRBD1 (5 bases). Between the trimmed V and J ends, which lost 6 bases and 8 bases, there was a span of 14 bases. The CDR3 sequence is 14 residues long. CDR3 loop: CASSLAGRDSPLHF. The CDR3 nucleotides are TGTGCCAGCAGCCTCGCAGGGAGGGATTCACCCCTCCACTTT.

The CDR3 nucleotides are TGTGCCAGCAGTGGGGATTGGGGAAACACCATATATTTT. It is translated as CASSGDWGNTIYF. J is TRBJ1-3 and V is TRBV2; no firm D call. V gave up 4 bases and J gave up 4 bases, with 8 bases separating them. The CDR3 runs to 13 residues. The V gene's germline CDR1 is SNHLY and CDR2 FYNNEI.

In its sample, this clonotype was seen many times. The gene calls are TRBV3-1 and TRBJ1-2; TRBD1 matches 7 bases. Germline V gene sequence: CDR1 LGHDT, CDR2 YNNKEL (reference sequence). The CDR3 runs 12 residues. V shed 3 bases and J 13 bases; nucleotides not matched to a gene: 8. CDR3 sequence: CASSQFDRDLTF. The CDR3 coding sequence is TGTGCCAGCAGCCAGTTCGACAGGGACCTCACCTTC. Complete variable domain (other parts from reference TRBV3-1 and TRBJ1-2): DTAVSQTPKYLVTQMGNDKSIKCEQNLGHDTMYWYKQDSKKFLKIMFSYNNKELIINETVPNRFSPKSPDKAHLNLHINSLELGDSAVYFCASSQFDRDLTFGSGTRLTVV.

In this sample, this clonotype turned up many times. In nucleotides, the CDR3 is TGCAGCGTGGGGGCGGGAGGCGGCTACAATGAGCAGTTCTTC. It yields the protein CSVGAGGGYNEQFF. The V call is TRBV29-1, the J call TRBJ2-1; 8 bases are shared with TRBD2. CDR3 length: 14 residues. The junction had 7 bases not matched to a gene; V was cut back by 6 bases and J by 3 bases. From germline, CDR1 is SQVTM and CDR2 ANQGSEA.